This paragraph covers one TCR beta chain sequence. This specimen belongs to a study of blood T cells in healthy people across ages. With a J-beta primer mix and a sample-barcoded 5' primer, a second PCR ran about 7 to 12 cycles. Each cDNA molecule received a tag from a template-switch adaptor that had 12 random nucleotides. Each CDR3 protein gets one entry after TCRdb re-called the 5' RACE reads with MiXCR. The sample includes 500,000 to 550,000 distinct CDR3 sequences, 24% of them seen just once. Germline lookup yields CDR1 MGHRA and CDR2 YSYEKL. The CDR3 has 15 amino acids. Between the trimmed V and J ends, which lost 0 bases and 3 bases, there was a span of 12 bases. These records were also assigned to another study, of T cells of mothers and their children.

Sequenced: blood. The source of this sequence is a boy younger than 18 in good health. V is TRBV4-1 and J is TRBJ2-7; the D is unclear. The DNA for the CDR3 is TGCGCCAGCAGCCAAGATTCCACACCACGCTACGAGCAGTACTTC. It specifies CASSQDSTPRYEQYF.